Listed below are T cell receptor beta chains from one sample, sequenced in a study of blood T cell repertoires in COVID-19. This table comes from immunoSEQ multiplex PCR, and its TCRdb copy is limited to in-frame clones, with some not included. The sample records around 50,000 clones, 91% being singletons. Sequenced input: peripheral blood. These receptors originate from a man aged 65-85 years with active COVID-19. CDR3s include the opening cysteine and the closing phenylalanine or tryptophan. The D gene is left open where the match is weak. Clone size appears in some rows only: once, few, many, or a class for an expanded clone.

CDR3 length,V gene,clone size,D gene,CDR3 protein
15,TRBV18,-,-,CASSPGSEHTDTQYF
14,TRBV6-2/TRBV6-3,-,TRBD1,CASSPGQPNQPQHF
14,TRBV4-2,-,-,CASSQETTRYEQYF
13,TRBV7-3,-,TRBD2,CASSLGRADTQYF
14,TRBV7-9,-,-,CASSQDTDNSPLHF
12,TRBV6-5,-,-,CASAGTKVGYTF
13,TRBV3-1/TRBV3-2,-,TRBD2,CASSQVLSGGRIF
17,TRBV28,once,-,CASGDEPQQVRKDEQYF
12,TRBV7-3,-,-,CASSLGTGELFF
19,TRBV15,-,TRBD1,CATSREINLIAGQGAREFF
15,TRBV6-6,few,-,CASSSFFRRGHEQYF
14,TRBV18,-,-,CASSPQGRGTEAFF
15,TRBV6-5,-,-,CASSLRPTGYTEAFF
14,TRBV7-2,-,TRBD1,CASSQTSGTGDQYF
14,TRBV5-1,once,TRBD1,CASSADRAWEEQYF
11,TRBV3-1/TRBV3-2,-,-,CASSQGFGTSF
14,TRBV6-5,-,TRBD1,CASSWGQGGETQYF
12,TRBV30,-,-,CAWTRSGVGYTF
13,TRBV5-4,-,-,CASSWAGRDEQYF
15,TRBV6-5,-,TRBD2,CASRRSGTSPNEQFF
14,TRBV18,-,TRBD1,CASGGTGHVNEQFF
13,TRBV7-8,-,-,CASSLDRSYEQYF
16,TRBV5-4,-,TRBD1,CASSFGSDRGRETQYF
16,TRBV18,-,TRBD2,CASSPQSQRGNNEQFF
14,TRBV30,once,-,CAWRTGRGSDTQYF
12,TRBV28,-,-,CASQSREAAQYF
15,TRBV2,-,-,CASSEGRTGNQPQHF
12,TRBV29-1,once,TRBD1,CSGMTGWNEQFF
14,TRBV27,-,-,CASSLSRVVDEQFF
18,TRBV1,-,-,CTTYTTSVRLGSYNEQFF
15,TRBV2,-,TRBD1,CASSTVGQLNYGYTF
14,TRBV4-1,few,TRBD1,CASGRTGLLEPQHF
18,TRBV10-2,-,TRBD2,CVETGVGLAYANTGELFF
16,TRBV18,-,TRBD2,CASSPSSGRLQETQYF
14,TRBV19,few,-,CASSIQGQSYEQYF